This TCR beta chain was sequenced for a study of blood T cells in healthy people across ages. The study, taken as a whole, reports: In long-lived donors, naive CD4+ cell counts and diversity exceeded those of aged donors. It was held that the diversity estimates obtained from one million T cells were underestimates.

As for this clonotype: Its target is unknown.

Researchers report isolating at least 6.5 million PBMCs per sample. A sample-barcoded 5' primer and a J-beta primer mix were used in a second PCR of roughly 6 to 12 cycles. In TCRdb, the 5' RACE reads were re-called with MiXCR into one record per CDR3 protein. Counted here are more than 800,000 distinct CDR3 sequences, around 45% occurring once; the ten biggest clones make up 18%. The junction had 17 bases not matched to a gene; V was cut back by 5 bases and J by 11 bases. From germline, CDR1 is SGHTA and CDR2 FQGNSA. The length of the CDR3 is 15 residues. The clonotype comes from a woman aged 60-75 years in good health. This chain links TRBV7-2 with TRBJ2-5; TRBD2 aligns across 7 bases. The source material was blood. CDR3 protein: CASSALAGAYNEQYF. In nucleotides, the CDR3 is TGTGCCAGCAGCGCCCTGGCGGGAGCATACAATGAGCAGTACTTC.